The sequence of this T cell receptor beta chain was determined in a study of regulatory T cells in long-lasting Graves disease. Ten or more counts support this clonotype. The time point is: newly diagnosed GD, antithyroid drugs for less than 3 months. Generation of the TCR library employed RNA extracted from PBMCs. Construction of the TCR beta libraries employed iRepertoire HTBI primers in conjunction with Arm-PCR of CDR3 regions. TCRdb itself ran the multiplex PCR reads through MiXCR, one entry per CDR3 protein. The sample comprises 550,000 or so distinct CDR3 sequences, approximately 12% of which are singletons, and over 7% rests with the top ten. The sample was also linked to a second study, of T cells in Graves' hyperthyroidism and ophthalmopathy.

This TCR was sampled from a woman between 25 and 40 years old with Graves disease. The sequences come from peripheral blood mononuclear cells (PBMCs), collected at new diagnosis, from a patient treated with antithyroid drugs.

The CDR3 DNA reads as TGTGCCATCGTCCCCCGGGACAGGGGGTCGGATGAGCAGTTCTTC. Residues: CAIVPRDRGSDEQFF. The rearrangement joins TRBV28 to TRBJ2-1; TRBD1 aligns across 11 bases. Losses at the gene ends were 10 bases for V and 8 bases for J; bases not matched to a gene: 13. Germline values: CDR1 MDHEN, CDR2 SYDVKM. The CDR3 loop spans 15 amino acids.